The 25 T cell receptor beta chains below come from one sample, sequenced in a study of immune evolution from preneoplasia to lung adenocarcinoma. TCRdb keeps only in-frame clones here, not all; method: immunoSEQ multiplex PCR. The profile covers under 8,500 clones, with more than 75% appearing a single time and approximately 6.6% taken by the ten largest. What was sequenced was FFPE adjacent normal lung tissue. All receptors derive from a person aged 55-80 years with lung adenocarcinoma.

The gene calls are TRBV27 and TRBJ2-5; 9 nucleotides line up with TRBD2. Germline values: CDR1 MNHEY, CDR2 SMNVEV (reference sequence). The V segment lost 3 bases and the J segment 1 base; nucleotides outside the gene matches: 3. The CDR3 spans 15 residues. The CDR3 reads CASSLGGRAQETQYF. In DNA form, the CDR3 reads TGTGCCAGCAGTTTGGGCGGGAGGGCCCAAGAGACCCAGTACTTC.

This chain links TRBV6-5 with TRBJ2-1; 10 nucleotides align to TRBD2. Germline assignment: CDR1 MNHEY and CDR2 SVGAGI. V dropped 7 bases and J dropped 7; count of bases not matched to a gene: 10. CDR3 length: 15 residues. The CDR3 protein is CASTPLAGVGNEQFF. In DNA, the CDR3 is TGTGCCAGCACCCCTCTAGCGGGAGTAGGGAATGAGCAGTTCTTC.

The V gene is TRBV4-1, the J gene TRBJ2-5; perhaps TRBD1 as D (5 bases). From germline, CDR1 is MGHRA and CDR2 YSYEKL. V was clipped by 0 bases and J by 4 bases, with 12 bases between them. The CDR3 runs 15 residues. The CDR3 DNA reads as TGCGCCAGCAGCCAAGAGAACAGGTTTAGAGAGACCCAGTACTTC. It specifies CASSQENRFRETQYF.

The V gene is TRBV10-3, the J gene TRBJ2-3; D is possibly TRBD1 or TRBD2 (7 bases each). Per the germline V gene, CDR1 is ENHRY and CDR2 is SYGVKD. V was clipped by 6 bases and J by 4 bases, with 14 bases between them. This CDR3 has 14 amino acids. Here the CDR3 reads CAIRSTGRADTQYF. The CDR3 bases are TGTGCCATCAGATCGACAGGGAGGGCAGATACGCAGTATTTT.

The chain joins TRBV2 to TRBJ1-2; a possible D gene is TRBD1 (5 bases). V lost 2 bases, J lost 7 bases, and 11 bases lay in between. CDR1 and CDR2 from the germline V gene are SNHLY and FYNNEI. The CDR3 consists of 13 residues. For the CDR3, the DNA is TGTGCCAGCAGTGAAATGGGGCGGGGTGGCTACACCTTC. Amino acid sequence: CASSEMGRGGYTF.

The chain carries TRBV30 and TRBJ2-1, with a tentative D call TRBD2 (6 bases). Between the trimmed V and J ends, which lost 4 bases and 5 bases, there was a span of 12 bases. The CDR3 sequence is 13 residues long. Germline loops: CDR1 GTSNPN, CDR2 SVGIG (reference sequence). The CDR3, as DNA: TGTGCCTGGAATCTGGGGGAGGACAATGAGCAGTTCTTC. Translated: CAWNLGEDNEQFF. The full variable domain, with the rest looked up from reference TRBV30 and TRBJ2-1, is SQTIHQWPATLVQPVGSPLSLECTVEGTSNPNLYWYRQAAGRGLQLLFYSVGIGQISSEVPQNLSASRPQDRQFILSSKKLLLSDSGFYLCAWNLGEDNEQFFGPGTRLTVL.

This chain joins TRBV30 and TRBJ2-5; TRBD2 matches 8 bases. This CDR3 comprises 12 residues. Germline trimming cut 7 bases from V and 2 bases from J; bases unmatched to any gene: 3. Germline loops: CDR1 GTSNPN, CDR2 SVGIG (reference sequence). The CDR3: CAFTSGQETQYF. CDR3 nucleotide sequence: TGTGCCTTCACTAGCGGTCAAGAGACCCAGTACTTC.

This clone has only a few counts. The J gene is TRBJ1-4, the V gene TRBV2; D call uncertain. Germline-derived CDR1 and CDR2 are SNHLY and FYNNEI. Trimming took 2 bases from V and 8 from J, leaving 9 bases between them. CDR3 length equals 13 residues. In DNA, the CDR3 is TGTGCCAGCAGTGAAAGGGAACCCGAAAAACTGTTTTTT. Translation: CASSEREPEKLFF. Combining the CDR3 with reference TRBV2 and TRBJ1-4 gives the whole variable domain EPEVTQTPSHQVTQMGQEVILRCVPISNHLYFYWYRQILGQKVEFLVSFYNNEISEKSEIFDDQFSVERPDGSNFTLKIRSTKLEDSAMYFCASSEREPEKLFFGSGTQLSVL.

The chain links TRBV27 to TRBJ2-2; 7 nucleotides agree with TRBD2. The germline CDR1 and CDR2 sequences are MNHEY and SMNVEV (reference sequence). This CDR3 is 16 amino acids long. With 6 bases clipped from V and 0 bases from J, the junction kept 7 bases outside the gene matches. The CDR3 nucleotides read TGTGCCAGCAGAACTACGGGGGGTGCGAACACCGGGGAGCTGTTTTTT. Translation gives CASRTTGGANTGELFF.

CDR3 coding DNA: TGCGCCAGCAGCACCCCCTCGACTAGGGCGACCCAGTACTTC. It specifies CASSTPSTRATQYF. V gene TRBV4-1 combines with J gene TRBJ2-5, with D possibly matching TRBD2 (6 bases). CDR1 and CDR2 from the germline V gene are MGHRA and YSYEKL. V lost 5 bases and J lost 7, with 17 bases in between. The CDR3 extends over 14 amino acids.

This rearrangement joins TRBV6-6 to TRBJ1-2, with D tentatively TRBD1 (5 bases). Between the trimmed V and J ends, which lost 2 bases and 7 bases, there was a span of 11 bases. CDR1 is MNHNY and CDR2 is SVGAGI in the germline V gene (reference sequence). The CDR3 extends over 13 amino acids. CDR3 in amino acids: CASSYGRETGYTF. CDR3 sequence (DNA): TGTGCCAGCAGTTACGGCAGGGAAACTGGCTACACCTTC.

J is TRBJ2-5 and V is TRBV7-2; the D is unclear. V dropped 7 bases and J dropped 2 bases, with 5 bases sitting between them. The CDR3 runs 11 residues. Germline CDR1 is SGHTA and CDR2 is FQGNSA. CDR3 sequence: CASTLQETQYF. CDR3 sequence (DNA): TGTGCCAGCACCCTACAAGAGACCCAGTACTTC.

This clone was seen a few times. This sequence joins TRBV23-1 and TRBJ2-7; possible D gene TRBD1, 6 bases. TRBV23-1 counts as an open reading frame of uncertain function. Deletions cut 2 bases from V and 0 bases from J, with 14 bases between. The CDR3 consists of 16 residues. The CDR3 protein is CASSQPGTFSSYEQYV. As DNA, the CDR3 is TGCGCCAGCAGTCAACCCGGGACATTTTCCTCCTACGAGCAGTACGTC.

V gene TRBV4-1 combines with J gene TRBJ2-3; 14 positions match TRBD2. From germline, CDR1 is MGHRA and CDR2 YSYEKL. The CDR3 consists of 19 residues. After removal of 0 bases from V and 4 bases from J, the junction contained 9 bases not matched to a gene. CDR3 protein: CASSQDIGLAGGRADTQYF. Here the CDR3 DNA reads TGCGCCAGCAGCCAAGATATCGGACTAGCGGGAGGTAGAGCAGATACGCAGTATTTT.

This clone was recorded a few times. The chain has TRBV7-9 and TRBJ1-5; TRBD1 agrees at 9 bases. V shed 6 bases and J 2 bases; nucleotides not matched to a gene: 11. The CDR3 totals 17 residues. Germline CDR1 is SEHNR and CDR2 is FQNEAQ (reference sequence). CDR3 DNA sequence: TGTGCCAGCAGTCGAGGGGGGGACAGGGACGGCAATCAGCCCCAGCATTTT. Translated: CASSRGGDRDGNQPQHF.

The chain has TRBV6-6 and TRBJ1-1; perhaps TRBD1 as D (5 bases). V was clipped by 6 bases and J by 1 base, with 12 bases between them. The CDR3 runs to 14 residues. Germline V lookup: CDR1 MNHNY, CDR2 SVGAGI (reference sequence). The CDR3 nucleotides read TGTGCCAGCAGCTGGGGTGGGGGGAACACTGAAGCTTTCTTT. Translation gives CASSWGGGNTEAFF.

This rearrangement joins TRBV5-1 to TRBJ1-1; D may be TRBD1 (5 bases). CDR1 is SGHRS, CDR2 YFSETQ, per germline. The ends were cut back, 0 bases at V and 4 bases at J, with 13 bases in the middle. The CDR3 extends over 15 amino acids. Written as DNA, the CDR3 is TGCGCCAGCAGCTTGGGGTCGGGGGGAGGCACTGAAGCTTTCTTT. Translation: CASSLGSGGGTEAFF.

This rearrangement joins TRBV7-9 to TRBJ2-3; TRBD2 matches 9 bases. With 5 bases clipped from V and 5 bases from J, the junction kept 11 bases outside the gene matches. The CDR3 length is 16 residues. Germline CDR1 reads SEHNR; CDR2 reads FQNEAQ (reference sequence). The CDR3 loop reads CASSPRRREGEDTQYF. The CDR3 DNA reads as TGTGCCAGCAGCCCCCGGCGGCGGGAGGGGGAAGATACGCAGTATTTT.

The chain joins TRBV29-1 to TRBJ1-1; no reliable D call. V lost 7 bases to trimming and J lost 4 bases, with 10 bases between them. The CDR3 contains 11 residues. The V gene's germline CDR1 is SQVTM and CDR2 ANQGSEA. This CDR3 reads CSARQSTEAFF. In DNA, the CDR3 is TGCAGCGCACGACAAAGCACTGAAGCTTTCTTT. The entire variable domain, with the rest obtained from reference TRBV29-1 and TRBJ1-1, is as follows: SAVISQKPSRDICQRGTSLTIQCQVDSQVTMMFWYRQQPGQSLTLIATANQGSEATYESGFVIDKFPISRPNLTFSTLTVSNMSPEDSSIYLCSARQSTEAFFGQGTRLTVV.

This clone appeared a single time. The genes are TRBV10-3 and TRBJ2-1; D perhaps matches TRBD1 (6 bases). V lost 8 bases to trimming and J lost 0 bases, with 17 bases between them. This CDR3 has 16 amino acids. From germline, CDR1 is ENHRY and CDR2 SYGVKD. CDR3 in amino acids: CAISTGPQSSYNEQFF. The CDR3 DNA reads TGTGCCATCTCGACAGGCCCGCAAAGCTCCTACAATGAGCAGTTCTTC.

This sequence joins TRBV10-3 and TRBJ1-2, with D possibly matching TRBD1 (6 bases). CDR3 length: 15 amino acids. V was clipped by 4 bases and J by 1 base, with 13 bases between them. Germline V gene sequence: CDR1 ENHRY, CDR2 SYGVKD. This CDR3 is CAISAGQSYNYGYTF. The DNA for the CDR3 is TGTGCCATCAGTGCCGGACAGTCCTATAACTATGGCTACACCTTC.

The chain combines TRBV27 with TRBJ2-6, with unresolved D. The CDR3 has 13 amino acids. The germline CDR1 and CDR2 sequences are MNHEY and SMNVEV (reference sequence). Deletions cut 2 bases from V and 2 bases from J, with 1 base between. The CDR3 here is CASSLAGANVLTF. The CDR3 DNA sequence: TGTGCCAGCAGTTTAGCTGGGGCCAACGTCCTGACTTTC.

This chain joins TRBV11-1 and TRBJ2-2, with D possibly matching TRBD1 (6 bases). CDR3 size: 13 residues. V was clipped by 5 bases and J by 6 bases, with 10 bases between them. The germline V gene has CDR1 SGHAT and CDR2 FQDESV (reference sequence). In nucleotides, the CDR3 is TGTGCCAGCAGCCCAAGGACAGCCGGGGAGCTGTTTTTT. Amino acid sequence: CASSPRTAGELFF.

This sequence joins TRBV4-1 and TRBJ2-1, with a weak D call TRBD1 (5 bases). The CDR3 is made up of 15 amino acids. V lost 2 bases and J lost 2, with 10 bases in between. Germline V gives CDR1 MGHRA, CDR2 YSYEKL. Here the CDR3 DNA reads TGCGCCAGCAGCCAAATCAGGGTGACCTACAATGAGCAGTTCTTC. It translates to CASSQIRVTYNEQFF.

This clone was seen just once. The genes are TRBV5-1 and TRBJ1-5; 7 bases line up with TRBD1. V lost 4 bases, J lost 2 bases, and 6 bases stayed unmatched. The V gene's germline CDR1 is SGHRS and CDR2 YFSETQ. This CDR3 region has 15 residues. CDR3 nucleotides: TGCGCCAGCAGCCCGGGGGACAGCCGCAATCAGCCCCAGCATTTT. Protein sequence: CASSPGDSRNQPQHF.